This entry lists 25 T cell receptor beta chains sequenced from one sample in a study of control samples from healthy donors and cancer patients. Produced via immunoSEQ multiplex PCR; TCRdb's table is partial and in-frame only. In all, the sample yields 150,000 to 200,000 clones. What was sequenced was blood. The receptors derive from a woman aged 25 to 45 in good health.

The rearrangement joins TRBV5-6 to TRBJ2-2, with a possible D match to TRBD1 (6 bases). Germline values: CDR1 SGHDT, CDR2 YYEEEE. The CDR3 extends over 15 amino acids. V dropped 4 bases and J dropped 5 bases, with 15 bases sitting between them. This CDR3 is CASSRQQGWTGELFF. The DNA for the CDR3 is TGTGCCAGCAGCCGTCAACAGGGCTGGACCGGGGAGCTGTTTTTT.

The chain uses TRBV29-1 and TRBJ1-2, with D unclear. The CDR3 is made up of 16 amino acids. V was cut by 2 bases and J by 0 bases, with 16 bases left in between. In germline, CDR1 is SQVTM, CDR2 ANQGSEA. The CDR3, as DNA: TGCAGCGTTGAACACCCCGCTATTCCAGCTAACTATGGCTACACCTTC. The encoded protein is CSVEHPAIPANYGYTF.

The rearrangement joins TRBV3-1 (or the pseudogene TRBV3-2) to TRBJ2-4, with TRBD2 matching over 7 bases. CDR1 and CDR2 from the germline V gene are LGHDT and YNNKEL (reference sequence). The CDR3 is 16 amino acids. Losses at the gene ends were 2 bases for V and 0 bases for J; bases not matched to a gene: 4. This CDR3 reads CASSQWGGLAKNIQYF. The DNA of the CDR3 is TGTGCCAGCAGCCAATGGGGGGGATTAGCCAAAAACATTCAGTACTTC.

The DNA of the CDR3 is TGTGCCAGCAGTGACCCCCGACAGGTCTCCTACGAGCAGTACTTC. Amino acids: CASSDPRQVSYEQYF. The V call is TRBV25-1, the J call TRBJ2-7, with D tentatively TRBD1 (6 bases). Trimming removed 3 bases at V and 0 bases at J, with 12 bases between. The CDR3 length is 15 residues. Looked up from germline, CDR1 is MGHDK and CDR2 is SYGVNS.

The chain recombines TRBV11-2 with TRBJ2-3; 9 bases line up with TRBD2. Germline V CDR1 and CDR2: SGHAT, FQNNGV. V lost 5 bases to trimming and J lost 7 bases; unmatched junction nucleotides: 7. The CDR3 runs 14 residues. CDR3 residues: CASSPGLAAHTQYF. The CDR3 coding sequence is TGTGCCAGCAGCCCGGGACTAGCAGCTCATACGCAGTATTTT.

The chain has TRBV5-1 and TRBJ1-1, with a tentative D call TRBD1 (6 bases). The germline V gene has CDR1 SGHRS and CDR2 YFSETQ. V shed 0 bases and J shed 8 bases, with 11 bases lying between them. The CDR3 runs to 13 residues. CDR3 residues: CASSLASQGEAFF. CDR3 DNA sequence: TGCGCCAGCAGCTTGGCCTCTCAGGGGGAAGCTTTCTTT.

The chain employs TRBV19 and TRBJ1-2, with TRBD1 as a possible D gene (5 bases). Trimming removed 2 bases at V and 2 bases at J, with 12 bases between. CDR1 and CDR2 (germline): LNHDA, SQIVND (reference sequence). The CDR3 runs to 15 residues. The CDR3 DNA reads TGTGCCAGTAGTATAAAAGGCAGGGCGAACTATGGCTACACCTTC. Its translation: CASSIKGRANYGYTF.

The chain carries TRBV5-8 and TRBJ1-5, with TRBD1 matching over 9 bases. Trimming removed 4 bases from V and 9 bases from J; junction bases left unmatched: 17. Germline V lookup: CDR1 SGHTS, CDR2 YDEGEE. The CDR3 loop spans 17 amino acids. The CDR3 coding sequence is TGTGCCAGCAGCGCGGGACAGGGAGGGGGGCGGGAACGGCCCCAGCATTTT. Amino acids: CASSAGQGGGRERPQHF.

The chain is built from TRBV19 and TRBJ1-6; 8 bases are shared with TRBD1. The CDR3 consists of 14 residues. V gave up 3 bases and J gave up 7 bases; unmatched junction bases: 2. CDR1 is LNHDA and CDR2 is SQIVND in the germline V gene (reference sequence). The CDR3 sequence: CASSMDRANSPLHF. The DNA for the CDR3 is TGTGCCAGTAGTATGGACAGGGCGAATTCACCCCTCCACTTT.

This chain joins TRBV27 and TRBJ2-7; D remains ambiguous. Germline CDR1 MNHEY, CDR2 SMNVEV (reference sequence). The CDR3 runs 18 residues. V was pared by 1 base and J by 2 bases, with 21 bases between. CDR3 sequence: CASSLFAPLRTLTYEQYF. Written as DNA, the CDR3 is TGTGCCAGCAGTTTATTTGCCCCCCTTAGAACACTTACCTACGAGCAGTACTTC.

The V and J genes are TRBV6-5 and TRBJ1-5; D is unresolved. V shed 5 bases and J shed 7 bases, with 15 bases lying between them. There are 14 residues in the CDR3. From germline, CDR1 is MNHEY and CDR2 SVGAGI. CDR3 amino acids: CASSPRAGKQPQHF. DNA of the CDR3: TGTGCCAGCAGTCCGCGGGCGGGGAAACAGCCCCAGCATTTT.

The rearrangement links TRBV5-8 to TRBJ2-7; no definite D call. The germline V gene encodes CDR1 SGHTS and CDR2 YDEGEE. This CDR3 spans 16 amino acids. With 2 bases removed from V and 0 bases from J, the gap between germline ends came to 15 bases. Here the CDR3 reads CASSFVGGLSSYEQYF. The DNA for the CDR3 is TGTGCCAGCAGCTTCGTTGGCGGATTGAGCTCCTACGAGCAGTACTTC.

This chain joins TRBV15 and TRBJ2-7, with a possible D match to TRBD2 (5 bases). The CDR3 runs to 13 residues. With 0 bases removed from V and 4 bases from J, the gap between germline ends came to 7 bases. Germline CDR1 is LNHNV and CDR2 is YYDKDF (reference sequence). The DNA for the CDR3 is TGTGCCACCAGCAGAGATCGAGGGTACGAGCAGTACTTC. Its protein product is CATSRDRGYEQYF.

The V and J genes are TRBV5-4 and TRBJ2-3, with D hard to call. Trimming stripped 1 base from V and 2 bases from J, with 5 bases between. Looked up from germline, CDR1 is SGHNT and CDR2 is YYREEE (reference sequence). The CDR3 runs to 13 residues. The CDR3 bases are TGTGCCAGCAGCTTGACCTCCACAGATACGCAGTATTTT. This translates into CASSLTSTDTQYF. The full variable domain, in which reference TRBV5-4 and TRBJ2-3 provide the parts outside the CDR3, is ETGVTQSPTHLIKTRGQQVTLRCSSQSGHNTVSWYQQALGQGPQFIFQYYREEENGRGNFPPRFSGLQFPNYSSELNVNALELDDSALYLCASSLTSTDTQYFGPGTRLTVL.

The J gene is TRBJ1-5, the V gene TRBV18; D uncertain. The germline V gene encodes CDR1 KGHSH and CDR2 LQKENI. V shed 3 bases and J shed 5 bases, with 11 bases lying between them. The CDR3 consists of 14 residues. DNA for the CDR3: TGTGCCAGCTCACCTGCAGCCTTGCATCAGCCCCAGCATTTT. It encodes CASSPAALHQPQHF. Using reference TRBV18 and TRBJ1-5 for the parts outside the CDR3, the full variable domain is NAGVMQNPRHLVRRRGQEARLRCSPMKGHSHVYWYRQLPEEGLKFMVYLQKENIIDESGMPKERFSAEFPKEGPSILRIQQVVRGDSAAYFCASSPAALHQPQHFGDGTRLSIL.

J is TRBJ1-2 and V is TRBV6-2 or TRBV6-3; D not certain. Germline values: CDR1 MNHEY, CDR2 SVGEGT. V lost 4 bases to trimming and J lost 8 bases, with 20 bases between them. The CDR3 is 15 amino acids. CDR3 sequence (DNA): TGTGCCAGCAGTTCCCCCCGCGGCCTTGGTAGAGGCTACACCTTC. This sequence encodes CASSSPRGLGRGYTF.

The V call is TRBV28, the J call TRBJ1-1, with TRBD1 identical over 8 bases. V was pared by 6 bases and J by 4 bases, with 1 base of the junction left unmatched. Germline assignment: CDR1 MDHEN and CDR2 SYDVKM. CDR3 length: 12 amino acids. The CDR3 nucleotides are TGTGCCAGCAGAACAGGGGGCACTGAAGCTTTCTTT. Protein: CASRTGGTEAFF.

The CDR3 DNA follows: TGCGCCAGCAGTGAGTTTCCGGGACTAGCGGCGAATGAGCAGTTCTTC. It codes for CASSEFPGLAANEQFF. The chain joins TRBV10-2 to TRBJ2-1; 11 nucleotides match TRBD2. The CDR3 totals 16 residues. V lost 1 base to trimming and J lost 7 bases; unmatched junction nucleotides: 6. Germline assignment: CDR1 WSHSY and CDR2 SAAADI.

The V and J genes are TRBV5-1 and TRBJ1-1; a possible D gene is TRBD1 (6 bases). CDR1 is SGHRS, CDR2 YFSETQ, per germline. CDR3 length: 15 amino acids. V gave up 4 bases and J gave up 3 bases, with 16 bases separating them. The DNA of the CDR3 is TGCGCCAGCAGCCCCGAGGGGGGGCTGTACACTGAAGCTTTCTTT. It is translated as CASSPEGGLYTEAFF. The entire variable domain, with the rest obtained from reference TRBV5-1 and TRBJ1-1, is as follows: KAGVTQTPRYLIKTRGQQVTLSCSPISGHRSVSWYQQTPGQGLQFLFEYFSETQRNKGNFPGRFSGRQFSNSRSEMNVSTLELGDSALYLCASSPEGGLYTEAFFGQGTRLTVV.

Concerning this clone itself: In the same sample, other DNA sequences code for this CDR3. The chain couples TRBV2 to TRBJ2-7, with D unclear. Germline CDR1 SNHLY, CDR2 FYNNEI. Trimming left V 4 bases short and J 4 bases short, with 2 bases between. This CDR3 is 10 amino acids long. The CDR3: CASSVYEQYF. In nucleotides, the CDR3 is TGTGCCAGCAGTGTTTACGAGCAGTACTTC.

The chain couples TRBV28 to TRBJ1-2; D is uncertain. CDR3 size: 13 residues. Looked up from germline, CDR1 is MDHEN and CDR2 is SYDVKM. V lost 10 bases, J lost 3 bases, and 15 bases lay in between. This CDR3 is CATATVADYGYTF. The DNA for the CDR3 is TGTGCCACTGCTACGGTGGCCGACTATGGCTACACCTTC.

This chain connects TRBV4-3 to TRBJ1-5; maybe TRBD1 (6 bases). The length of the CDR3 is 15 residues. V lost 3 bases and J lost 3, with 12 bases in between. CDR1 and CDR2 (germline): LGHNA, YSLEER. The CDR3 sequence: CASSHYRDTNQPQHF. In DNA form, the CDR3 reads TGCGCCAGCAGCCATTACAGGGATACCAATCAGCCCCAGCATTTT.

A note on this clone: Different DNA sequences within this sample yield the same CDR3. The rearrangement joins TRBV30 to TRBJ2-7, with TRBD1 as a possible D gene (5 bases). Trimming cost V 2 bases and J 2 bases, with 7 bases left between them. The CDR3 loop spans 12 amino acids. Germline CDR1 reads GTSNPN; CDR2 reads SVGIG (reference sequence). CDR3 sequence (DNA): TGTGCCTGGAGTCAAGGGGCCTACGAGCAGTACTTC. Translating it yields CAWSQGAYEQYF.

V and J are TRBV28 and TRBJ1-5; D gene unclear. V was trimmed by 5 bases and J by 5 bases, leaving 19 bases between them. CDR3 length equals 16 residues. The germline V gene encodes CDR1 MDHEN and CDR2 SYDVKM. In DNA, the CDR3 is TGTGCCAGCAGTCCCCCTCCTCCCGGGCGAGATCAGCCCCAGCATTTT. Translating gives CASSPPPPGRDQPQHF.

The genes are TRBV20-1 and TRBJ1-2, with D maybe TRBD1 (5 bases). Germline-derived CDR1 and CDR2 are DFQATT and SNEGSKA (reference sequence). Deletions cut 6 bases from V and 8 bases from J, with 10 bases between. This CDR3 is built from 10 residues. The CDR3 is CSAWRGGYTF. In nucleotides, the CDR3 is TGCAGTGCCTGGCGGGGGGGCTACACCTTC.